This T cell receptor beta chain comes out of a study of T cell responses to AZD1222 COVID-19 vaccine. Study results and caveats: Donors, mostly white British, included more females; clonal diversity was possibly underestimated. Repertoire samples came only from after the peak T cell response. It was only five to seven AZD1222 recipients who were seropositive at baseline.

V lost 2 bases and J lost 5, with 9 bases in between. The V gene's germline CDR1 is MNHEY and CDR2 SVGAGI. CDR3 size: 13 residues. Method: immunoSEQ multiplex PCR; TCRdb's copy keeps in-frame clones and lacks some. The sample has more than 150,000 clones, 90% to 95% seen once; the top ten hold more than 1.3%. A word on this clone: Its antigen is still unknown.

The origin of this receptor is an adult who received the AZD1222 COVID-19 vaccine. The chain combines TRBV6-5 with TRBJ2-5; no reliable D call. The specimen comprised peripheral blood, sampled 28 days after the second AZD1222 dose. The CDR3: CASSYGQWETQYF. Written as DNA, the CDR3 is TGTGCCAGCAGTTACGGTCAGTGGGAGACCCAGTACTTC.